The subject of this entry is one T cell receptor beta chain. The target antigen is unknown. Vbeta (60) and Jbeta (13) primers were used in the PCR. Only in-frame clones appear in the TCRdb table, and some are missing; sequencing was by immunoSEQ multiplex PCR. Among 150,000 to 200,000 clones listed, more than 65% were seen once. The germline gives CDR1 SGDLS, CDR2 YYNGEE. Trimming stripped 0 bases from V and 3 bases from J, with 12 bases between. This CDR3 comprises 15 residues. The data are from a study of cytomegalovirus exposure and HLA in healthy donors. Study-level points and caveats: HLA alleles showed associations with around 15,000 TCR beta sequences in a later analysis, at a 0.05 false discovery rate. A few of the chains that were CMV-associated were confirmed in vitro to be specific for CMV antigens.

The rearrangement uses TRBV9 and TRBJ1-1; possible D gene TRBD1, 6 bases. This clonotype originated in a woman aged 25 to 39 in good health and CMV-seronegative. Specimen: PBMCs. The CDR3 DNA is TGTGCCAGCAGCGTAGGCAGGGGAATTGACACTGAAGCTTTCTTT. This codes for CASSVGRGIDTEAFF. Looking up the rest from reference TRBV9 and TRBJ1-1 gives the full variable domain: DSGVTQTPKHLITATGQRVTLRCSPRSGDLSVYWYQQSLDQGLQFLIQYYNGEERAKGNILERFSAQQFPDLHSELNLSSLELGDSALYFCASSVGRGIDTEAFFGQGTRLTVV.